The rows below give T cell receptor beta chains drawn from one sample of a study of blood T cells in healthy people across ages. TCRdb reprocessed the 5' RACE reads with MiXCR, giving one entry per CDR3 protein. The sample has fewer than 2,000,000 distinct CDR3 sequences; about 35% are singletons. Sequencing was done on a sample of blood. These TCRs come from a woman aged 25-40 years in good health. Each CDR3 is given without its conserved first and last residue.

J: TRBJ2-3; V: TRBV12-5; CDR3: ASGPGTGGTDTQY
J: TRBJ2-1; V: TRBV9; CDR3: ASSVTRADNEQF
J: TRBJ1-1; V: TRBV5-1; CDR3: ASSPWTGPNTEAF
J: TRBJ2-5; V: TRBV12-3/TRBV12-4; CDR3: ASSLGGGPTQY
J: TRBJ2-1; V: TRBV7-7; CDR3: ASSLGLGAPYNEQF
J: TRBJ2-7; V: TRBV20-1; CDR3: SASRGEGTYEQY
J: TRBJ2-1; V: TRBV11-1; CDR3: ASSSLPGSYNEQF
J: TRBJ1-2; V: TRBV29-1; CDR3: SVLDRVYGYT
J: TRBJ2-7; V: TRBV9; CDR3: ASSVASNYEQY
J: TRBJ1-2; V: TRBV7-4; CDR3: ASSLAPGENYGYT
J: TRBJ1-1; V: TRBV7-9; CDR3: ASTTGETEAF
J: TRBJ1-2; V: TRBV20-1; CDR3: STRLRNKANYGYT
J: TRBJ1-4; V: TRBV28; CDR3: VSSLPRSPAEKLF
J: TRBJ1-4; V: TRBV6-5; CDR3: ASSSGQTFNEKLF
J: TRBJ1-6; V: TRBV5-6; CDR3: ASGQGEFGPLH
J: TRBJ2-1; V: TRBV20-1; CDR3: SARSRTSGYNEQF
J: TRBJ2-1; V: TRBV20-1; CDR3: SARGGKLSSYNEQF
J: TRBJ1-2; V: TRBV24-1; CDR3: ATSGAQGVGYT
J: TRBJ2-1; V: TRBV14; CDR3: ASSQELAGAHNEQF
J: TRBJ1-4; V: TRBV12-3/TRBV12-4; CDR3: ASSRDRVEKLF
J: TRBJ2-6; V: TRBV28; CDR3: ASSFPSNTVLT
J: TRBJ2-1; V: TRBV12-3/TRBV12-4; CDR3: ASTSGASGRSLFYNEQF
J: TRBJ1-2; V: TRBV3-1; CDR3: ASRGNSYSGYT
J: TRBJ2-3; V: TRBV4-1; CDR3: ASSQTSGRKDTQY
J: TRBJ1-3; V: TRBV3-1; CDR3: ASSSTGHYGNTIY
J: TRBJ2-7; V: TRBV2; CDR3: ASNIGGEQY
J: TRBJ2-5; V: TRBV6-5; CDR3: ATTAGGTKTQY
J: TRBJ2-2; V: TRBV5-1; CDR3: ASSFRSGRGLAELNTGELF
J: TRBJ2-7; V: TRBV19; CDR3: ASQRAEGSYEQY
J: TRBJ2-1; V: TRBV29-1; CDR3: SVLQGNNEQF
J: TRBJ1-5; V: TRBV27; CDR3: ASSPSTGERDQPQH
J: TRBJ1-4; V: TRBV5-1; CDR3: ASSFGFRRTNEKLF
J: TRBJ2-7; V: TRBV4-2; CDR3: ASNRLVGDRVASGHEQY
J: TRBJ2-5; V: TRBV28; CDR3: ASARSYQETQY
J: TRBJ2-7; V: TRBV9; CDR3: ASSVGGGFPSHEQY
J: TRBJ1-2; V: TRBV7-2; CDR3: ASSLDPVQRNYGYT
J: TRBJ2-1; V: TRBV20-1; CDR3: STRDPWRGGDNEQF
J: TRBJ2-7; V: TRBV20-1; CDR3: SAGGHGRNNEQY
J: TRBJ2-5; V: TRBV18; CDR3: ASSPLLVGQETQY
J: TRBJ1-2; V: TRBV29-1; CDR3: SVETGEDYGYT
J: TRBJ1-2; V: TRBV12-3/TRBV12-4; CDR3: ASSPQEVYGYT
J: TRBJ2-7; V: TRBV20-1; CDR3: SAFSSGKNYEQY
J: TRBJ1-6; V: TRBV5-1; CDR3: ASSLVGTENSPLH
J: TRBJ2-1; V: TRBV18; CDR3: ASSPGSGGPNEQF
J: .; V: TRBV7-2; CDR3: ASSPNWRTGEQY
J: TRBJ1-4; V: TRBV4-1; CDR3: ASSQGRPGLVLEKLF
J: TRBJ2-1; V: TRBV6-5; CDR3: ASSDRERYNEQF
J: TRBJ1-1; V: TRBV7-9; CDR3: ASGRSIPGLETEAF
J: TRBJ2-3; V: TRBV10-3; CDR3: AISGGTSDTQY
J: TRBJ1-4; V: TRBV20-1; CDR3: SARGGNEKLF
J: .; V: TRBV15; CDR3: ATSARGKSCEQY
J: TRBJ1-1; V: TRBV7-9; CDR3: ASSPGQGLRTEAF
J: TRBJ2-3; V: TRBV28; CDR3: ASSSAGGPADTQY
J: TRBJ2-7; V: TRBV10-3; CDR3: AISVGRGTYEQY
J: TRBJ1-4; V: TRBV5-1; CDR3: ASSGSNEKLF
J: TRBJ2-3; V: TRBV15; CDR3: ATSRDGLAGVPDTQY
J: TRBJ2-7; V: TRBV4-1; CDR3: ASSQTSGTTYEQY
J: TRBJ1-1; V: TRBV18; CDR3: ASSPPGDNTEAF
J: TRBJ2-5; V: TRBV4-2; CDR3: ASSPEGADQETQY
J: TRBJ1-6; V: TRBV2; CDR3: ASSEQGGEDNSPLH